Each of the 3 T cell receptor beta chains below was sequenced from the same sample in a study. TCRdb analysed the RT-PCR reads with MiXCR anew, one entry per CDR3 protein. The sample holds 650,000 to 800,000 distinct CDR3 sequences, 13% to 15% seen once. The sequenced sample was memory CD4+ T cells from blood. These receptors were obtained from a female donor in good health, serving as a healthy control.

V gene TRBV7-3 combines with J gene TRBJ2-3, with 9 bases that match TRBD2. V was pared by 3 bases and J by 10 bases, with 11 bases of the junction left unmatched. The length of the CDR3 is 15 residues. Germline V gene sequence: CDR1 SGHTA, CDR2 FQGTGA. CDR3 DNA: TGTGCCAGCAGCTTCACAAGTAGCGGGAGCGGCGCGCAGTATTTT. The encoded protein is CASSFTSSGSGAQYF.

The chain carries TRBV7-2 and TRBJ2-7; D is perhaps TRBD1 or TRBD2 (5 bases each). Per germline, CDR1 SGHTA and CDR2 FQGNSA. With 1 base removed from V and 2 bases from J, the gap between germline ends came to 9 bases. This CDR3 region has 14 residues. The CDR3 protein is CASSLEGTPYEQYF. The CDR3, as DNA: TGTGCCAGCAGCTTAGAGGGGACCCCCTACGAGCAGTACTTC. Full variable domain (remainder filled in from reference TRBV7-2 and TRBJ2-7): GAGVSQSPSNKVTEKGKDVELRCDPISGHTALYWYRQSLGQGLEFLIYFQGNSAPDKSGLPSDRFSAERTGGSVSTLTIQRTQQEDSAVYLCASSLEGTPYEQYFGPGTRLTVT.

The rearrangement uses TRBV9 and TRBJ2-3; TRBD1 might be the D (5 bases). The CDR3 totals 14 residues. Looked up from germline, CDR1 is SGDLS and CDR2 is YYNGEE. The ends were cut back, 3 bases at V and 2 bases at J, with 10 bases in the middle. The CDR3, as DNA: TGTGCCAGCAGCGGACAGCTACACACAGATACGCAGTATTTT. Translated, it gives CASSGQLHTDTQYF.